These 28 T cell receptor beta chains originate from one sample sequenced in a study of cytomegalovirus exposure and HLA in healthy donors. A multiplex PCR was run with 60 Vbeta primers and 13 Jbeta primers. Using immunoSEQ multiplex PCR, the repertoire was profiled, and TCRdb retains in-frame clones only, with some absent. The table lists about 94,000 clones, 76% of them singletons. Sequences were obtained from PBMCs. Receptor source: a male donor in good health and CMV-seronegative.

V is TRBV19 and J is TRBJ2-2; D is uncertain. V shed 3 bases and J shed 4 bases, with 6 bases lying between them. The CDR3 covers 13 residues. Germline-derived CDR1 and CDR2 are LNHDA and SQIVND (reference sequence). The CDR3 DNA sequence: TGTGCCAGTAGTATCTACGTCACCGGGGAGCTGTTTTTT. Its protein is CASSIYVTGELFF.

The chain carries TRBV7-7 and TRBJ2-1, with TRBD2 as a possible D gene (5 bases). The V and J ends lost 5 bases and 0 bases respectively, with 17 bases between them. This CDR3 region has 17 residues. The germline gives CDR1 SSHAT, CDR2 FNYEAQ (reference sequence). The CDR3 is CASSPGVAQSSYNEQFF. The DNA for the CDR3 is TGTGCCAGCAGCCCCGGGGTAGCGCAGAGCTCCTACAATGAGCAGTTCTTC.

The chain links TRBV4-3 to TRBJ1-6; D may be TRBD1 (5 bases). The CDR3 length is 15 residues. V lost 5 bases and J 6 bases, leaving 14 bases between the germline ends. Germline values: CDR1 LGHNA, CDR2 YSLEER. CDR3 residues: CASSSRAGSNSPLHF. The CDR3 DNA reads as TGCGCCAGCAGCAGCAGGGCAGGGTCTAATTCACCCCTCCACTTT.

This rearrangement joins TRBV7-9 to TRBJ2-7; 9 bases map to TRBD2. V shed 1 base and J 6 bases; nucleotides not matched to a gene: 7. The CDR3 is 15 residues long. Germline V gene sequence: CDR1 SEHNR, CDR2 FQNEAQ (reference sequence). The CDR3 sequence: CASSLGTTSGFEQYF. Written as DNA, the CDR3 is TGTGCCAGCAGCTTAGGGACAACTAGCGGGTTCGAGCAGTACTTC.

The chain recombines TRBV6-5 with TRBJ1-2, with D possibly TRBD1 on 6 matching bases. Germline loops: CDR1 MNHEY, CDR2 SVGAGI. The CDR3 is made up of 13 amino acids. The V end lost 8 bases, the J end lost 2 bases, and 12 bases lay between the germline ends. In nucleotides, the CDR3 is TGTGCCAGCTCAACAGGGTTCAACTATGGCTACACCTTC. Protein product: CASSTGFNYGYTF.

The chain recombines TRBV28 with TRBJ1-5; 11 nucleotides match TRBD1. The germline gives CDR1 MDHEN, CDR2 SYDVKM. J was trimmed by 2 bases and V by 5 bases; bases with no gene match: 5. The CDR3 runs 16 residues. The CDR3 nucleotides read TGTGCCAGCAGTCCCGGGACAGGGGGGGGCAATCAGCCCCAGCATTTT. It yields the protein CASSPGTGGGNQPQHF.

This clone showed up just once. CDR3 nucleotide sequence: TGTGCCACCAGCAGACCAAACAGGGCGCCCTACGAGCAGTACTTC. Protein product: CATSRPNRAPYEQYF. J is TRBJ2-7 and V is TRBV15; possibly TRBD1 for D (6 bases). Looked up from germline, CDR1 is LNHNV and CDR2 is YYDKDF (reference sequence). V was cut by 2 bases and J by 2 bases, with 13 bases left in between. CDR3 length equals 15 residues.

The V gene is TRBV19, the J gene TRBJ1-2; 8 nucleotides line up with TRBD1. Germline V CDR1 and CDR2: LNHDA, SQIVND (reference sequence). V gave up 5 bases and J gave up 9 bases; unmatched junction bases: 8. The CDR3 is 13 amino acids. CDR3 sequence: CASSVGQGGSYTF. In DNA form, the CDR3 reads TGTGCCAGTAGTGTAGGACAGGGCGGCAGCTACACCTTC.

This clone was observed a handful of times. The chain employs TRBV2 and TRBJ1-1; the D gene is possibly TRBD1 (5 bases). Trimming pared 7 bases from V and 1 base from J, leaving 13 bases between. The CDR3 loop spans 14 amino acids. Germline assignment: CDR1 SNHLY and CDR2 FYNNEI. The CDR3 DNA is TGTGCCAGCAACGTCCAGGGAAAGAACACTGAAGCTTTCTTT. It specifies CASNVQGKNTEAFF.

The gene calls are TRBV12-5 and TRBJ2-3; possibly TRBD1 for D (6 bases). Germline V gives CDR1 LGHNT, CDR2 FRNRAP. V lost 5 bases to trimming and J lost 3 bases, with 15 bases between them. The CDR3 runs 15 residues. The CDR3 bases are TGTGCTAGTGGTCCCAGGGGAGATGGGACAGATACGCAGTATTTT. Translated, it gives CASGPRGDGTDTQYF. Using reference TRBV12-5 and TRBJ2-3 for the parts outside the CDR3, the full variable domain is DARVTQTPRHKVTEMGQEVTMRCQPILGHNTVFWYRQTMMQGLELLAYFRNRAPLDDSGMPKDRFSAEMPDATLATLKIQPSEPRDSAVYFCASGPRGDGTDTQYFGPGTRLTVL.

The chain combines TRBV5-4 with TRBJ2-7, with a possible D match to TRBD2 (5 bases). V shed 4 bases and J shed 2 bases, with 13 bases lying between them. CDR1 SGHNT and CDR2 YYREEE come from the germline V gene (reference sequence). The CDR3 sequence is 14 residues long. CDR3 DNA: TGTGCCAGCAGCCGGGGAAGGGAAACCTACGAGCAGTACTTC. Encoded protein: CASSRGRETYEQYF.

V usage is TRBV13 and J usage is TRBJ2-7; 8 bases are a match to TRBD1. Germline V CDR1 and CDR2: PRHDT, FYEKMQ (reference sequence). Trimming took 1 base from V and 3 from J; bases not matched to a gene: 2. This CDR3 spans 14 amino acids. The CDR3 reads CASSLAGQGYEQYF. Written as DNA, the CDR3 is TGTGCCAGCAGCTTAGCAGGACAGGGCTACGAGCAGTACTTC.

This clone is a singleton in its sample. Other DNA sequences in this specimen translate into the identical CDR3. This chain connects TRBV27 to TRBJ2-1; D is perhaps TRBD2 (5 bases). Germline CDR1 is MNHEY and CDR2 is SMNVEV (reference sequence). This CDR3 is 15 amino acids long. Trimming took off 2 bases at V and 0 bases at J, with 8 bases between the two ends. For the CDR3, the DNA is TGTGCCAGCAGTTTAGAGGGAAGCTCCTACAATGAGCAGTTCTTC. Encoded protein: CASSLEGSSYNEQFF.

In nucleotides, the CDR3 is TGTGCCAGCAGCCCCGAGCAGGGGGACAGTAATGAGCAGTTCTTC. It specifies CASSPEQGDSNEQFF. The chain joins TRBV6-6 to TRBJ2-1, with TRBD1 identical over 7 bases. The germline gives CDR1 MNHNY, CDR2 SVGAGI (reference sequence). With V trimmed by 6 bases and J by 7 bases, 12 bases remained unmatched. The CDR3 consists of 15 residues.

This clone occurred a few times. The gene calls are TRBV9 and TRBJ1-1, with D perhaps matching TRBD1 (5 bases). This CDR3 has 15 amino acids. V shed 0 bases and J shed 5 bases, with 14 bases lying between them. CDR1 and CDR2 (germline): SGDLS, YYNGEE. DNA for the CDR3: TGTGCCAGCAGCGTAGGTCTGGGAGGGGAAACTGAAGCTTTCTTT. It specifies CASSVGLGGETEAFF.

The chain has TRBV28 and TRBJ2-2; possibly TRBD1 for D (5 bases). The CDR3 runs 14 residues. V gave up 8 bases and J gave up 1 base, with 11 bases separating them. The germline gives CDR1 MDHEN, CDR2 SYDVKM. CDR3 loop: CASGRQGNTGELFF. The CDR3 bases are TGTGCCAGCGGACGGCAGGGGAACACCGGGGAGCTGTTTTTT.

CDR3 sequence reads: CASSLGRISGVDSPLHF. The CDR3 coding sequence is TGTGCCAGCAGCTTAGGGCGTATTTCCGGGGTAGATTCACCCCTCCACTTT. The chain uses TRBV7-9 and TRBJ1-6, with unresolved D. The V end lost 1 base, the J end lost 8 bases, and 18 bases lay between the germline ends. The CDR3 has 17 residues. Germline loops: CDR1 SEHNR, CDR2 FQNEAQ (reference sequence).

The rearrangement uses TRBV7-9 and TRBJ2-5, with D tentatively TRBD2 (6 bases). The better agreement between TRBJ2-7 and the DNA end casts doubt on the J call. Germline V lookup: CDR1 SEHNR, CDR2 FQNEAQ (reference sequence). The CDR3 is made up of 16 amino acids. The CDR3 reads CASSLFAGSSSYEQYF. As DNA, the CDR3 is TGTGCCAGCAGCTTATTCGCGGGGTCTAGCTCCTACGAGCAGTACTTC.

This clone was seen a handful of times. The chain links TRBV7-3 to TRBJ2-5; a possible D gene is TRBD1 (6 bases). Looked up from germline, CDR1 is SGHTA and CDR2 is FQGTGA. The CDR3 runs to 13 residues. V lost 7 bases, J lost 1 base, and 10 bases lay in between. CDR3 amino acids: CASKGTLQETQYF. CDR3 nucleotides: TGTGCCAGCAAAGGGACACTCCAAGAGACCCAGTACTTC.

The sample holds one count of this clone. The rearrangement uses TRBV18 and TRBJ1-2; TRBD1 is a possible D gene (5 bases). CDR1 KGHSH and CDR2 LQKENI come from the germline V gene. The CDR3 totals 13 residues. V was shortened by 6 bases and J by 1 base, with 9 bases between the two germline ends. Here the CDR3 DNA reads TGTGCCAGCTCCTCTGACAGTAACTATGGCTACACCTTC. Amino acid sequence: CASSSDSNYGYTF.

This chain uses TRBV21-1 with TRBJ1-1; the D call in the table, TRBD1, was not verified against the DNA. TRBV21-1 is shown as a pseudogene. CDR3 length: 13 amino acids. The CDR3 DNA is TGTGCCAGCAGCAAAGAGGACAGGGCCGAAGCTTTCTTT. Translating gives CASSKEDRAEAFF.

The V call is TRBV4-3, the J call TRBJ1-2; weak D call: TRBD1 (5 bases). Germline V CDR1 and CDR2: LGHNA, YSLEER. Trimming shortened V by 0 bases and J by 2 bases, and 13 bases separated the two germline ends. CDR3 length equals 16 residues. This CDR3 reads CASSQDHGAGNYGYTF. For the CDR3, the DNA is TGCGCCAGCAGCCAAGACCACGGGGCGGGGAACTATGGCTACACCTTC.

This rearrangement joins TRBV7-2 to TRBJ2-5; 8 nucleotides line up with TRBD2. There are 15 residues in the CDR3. J was trimmed by 9 bases and V by 5 bases; bases with no gene match: 14. Germline values: CDR1 SGHTA, CDR2 FQGNSA. As DNA, the CDR3 is TGTGCCAGCAGCCCAGCGGCAGCGGGAGTATGGTCCCAGTACTTC. Residues: CASSPAAAGVWSQYF. The variable domain in full, with the rest retrieved from reference TRBV7-2 and TRBJ2-5, is GAGVSQSPSNKVTEKGKDVELRCDPISGHTALYWYRQSLGQGLEFLIYFQGNSAPDKSGLPSDRFSAERTGGSVSTLTIQRTQQEDSAVYLCASSPAAAGVWSQYFGPGTRLLVL.

This chain uses TRBV6-5 with TRBJ1-2; no clear D. Germline V gene sequence: CDR1 MNHEY, CDR2 SVGAGI. V gave up 10 bases and J gave up 1 base, with 16 bases separating them. The CDR3 covers 14 residues. CDR3 DNA: TGTGCCAATACGTTCCGAGACATTAACTATGGCTACACCTTC. This gives the protein CANTFRDINYGYTF.

J is TRBJ1-2 and V is TRBV2; D is undetermined. The CDR3 runs to 12 residues. Germline V gene lookup returns CDR1 SNHLY and CDR2 FYNNEI. Trimming removed 2 bases at V and 8 bases at J, with 9 bases between. This chain's CDR3 is CASSESAEGYTF. The CDR3 DNA sequence: TGTGCCAGCAGTGAATCGGCGGAAGGCTACACCTTC.

The chain employs TRBV4-2 and TRBJ2-7; weak D call: TRBD1 (6 bases). The CDR3 is made up of 17 amino acids. Germline V CDR1 and CDR2: LGHNA, YNFKEQ. V dropped 1 base and J dropped 3 bases, with 19 bases sitting between them. The CDR3 reads CASSQGPTGWSLYEQYF. CDR3 DNA sequence: TGTGCCAGCAGCCAAGGACCTACAGGGTGGTCCCTCTACGAGCAGTACTTC.

This clone was detected only a few times. The rearrangement links TRBV29-1 to TRBJ2-1; TRBD1 matches 7 bases. The CDR3 covers 14 residues. The V segment lost 7 bases and the J segment 3 bases; nucleotides outside the gene matches: 9. From germline, CDR1 is SQVTM and CDR2 ANQGSEA. The DNA for the CDR3 is TGCAGCGCAGTCTTCGGACAGGACTACAATGAGCAGTTCTTC. Protein sequence: CSAVFGQDYNEQFF.

The chain couples TRBV5-4 to TRBJ2-7; TRBD2 aligns across 11 bases. This CDR3 spans 14 amino acids. The trim removed 9 bases at V and 2 bases at J, leaving 7 bases unmatched. The germline gives CDR1 SGHNT, CDR2 YYREEE (reference sequence). CDR3 sequence reads: CAISTSGATYEQYF. The CDR3 DNA follows: TGTGCCATTTCGACTAGCGGGGCTACCTACGAGCAGTACTTC.